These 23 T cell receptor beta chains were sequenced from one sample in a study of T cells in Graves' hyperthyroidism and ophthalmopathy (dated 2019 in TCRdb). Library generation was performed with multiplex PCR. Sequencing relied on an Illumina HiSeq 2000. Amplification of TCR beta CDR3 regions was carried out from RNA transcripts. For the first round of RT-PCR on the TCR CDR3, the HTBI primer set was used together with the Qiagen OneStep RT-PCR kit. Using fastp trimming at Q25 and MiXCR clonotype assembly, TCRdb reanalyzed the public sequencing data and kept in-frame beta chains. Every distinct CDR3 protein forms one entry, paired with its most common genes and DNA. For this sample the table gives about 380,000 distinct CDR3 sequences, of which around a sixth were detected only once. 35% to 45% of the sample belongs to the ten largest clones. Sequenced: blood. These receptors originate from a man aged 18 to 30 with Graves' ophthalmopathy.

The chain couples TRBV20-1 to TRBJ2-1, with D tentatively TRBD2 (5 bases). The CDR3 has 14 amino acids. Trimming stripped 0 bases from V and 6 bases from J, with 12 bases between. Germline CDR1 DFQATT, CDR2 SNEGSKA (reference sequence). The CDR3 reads CSARDEGFTNEQFF. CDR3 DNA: TGCAGTGCTAGAGATGAGGGATTTACCAATGAGCAGTTCTTC.

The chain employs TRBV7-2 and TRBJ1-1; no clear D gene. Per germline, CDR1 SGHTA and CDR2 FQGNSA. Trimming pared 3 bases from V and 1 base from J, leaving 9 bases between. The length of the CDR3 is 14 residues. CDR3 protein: CASSFFAENTEAFF. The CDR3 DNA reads TGTGCCAGCAGCTTTTTTGCAGAGAACACTGAAGCTTTCTTT.

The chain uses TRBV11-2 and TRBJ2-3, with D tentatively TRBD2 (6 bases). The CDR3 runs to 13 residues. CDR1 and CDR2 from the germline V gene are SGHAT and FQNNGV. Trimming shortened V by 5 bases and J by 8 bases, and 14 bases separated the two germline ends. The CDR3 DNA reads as TGTGCCAGCAGCCCTTCACTAGCTGGTACGCAGTATTTT. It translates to CASSPSLAGTQYF.

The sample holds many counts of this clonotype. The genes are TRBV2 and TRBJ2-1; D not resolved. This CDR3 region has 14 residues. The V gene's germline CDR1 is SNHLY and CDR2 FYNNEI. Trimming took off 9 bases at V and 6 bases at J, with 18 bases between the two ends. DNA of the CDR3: TGTGCCAGTTGGAGTGGGGTAGTATCCAATGAGCAGTTCTTC. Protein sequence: CASWSGVVSNEQFF.

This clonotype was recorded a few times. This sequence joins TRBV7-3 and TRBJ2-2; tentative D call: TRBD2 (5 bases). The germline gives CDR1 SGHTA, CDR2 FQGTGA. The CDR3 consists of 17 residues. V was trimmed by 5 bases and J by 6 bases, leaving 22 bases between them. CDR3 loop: CASSLRTPGYTPGELFF. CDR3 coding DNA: TGTGCCAGCAGCCTAAGGACCCCGGGGTACACACCCGGGGAGCTGTTTTTT.

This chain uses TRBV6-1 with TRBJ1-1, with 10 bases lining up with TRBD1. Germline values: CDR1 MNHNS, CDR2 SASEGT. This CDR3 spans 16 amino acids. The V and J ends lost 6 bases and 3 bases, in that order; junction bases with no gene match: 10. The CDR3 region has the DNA TGTGCCAGCAGCCCTGGATTCGGGACAGGGGACACTGAAGCTTTCTTT. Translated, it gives CASSPGFGTGDTEAFF.

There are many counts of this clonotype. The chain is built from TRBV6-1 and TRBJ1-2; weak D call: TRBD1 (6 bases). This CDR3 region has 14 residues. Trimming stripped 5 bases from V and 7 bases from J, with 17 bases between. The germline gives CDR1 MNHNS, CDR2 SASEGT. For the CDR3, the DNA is TGTGCCAGCAGTAACCCGGGGACATTTCGTGGCTACACCTTC. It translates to CASSNPGTFRGYTF.

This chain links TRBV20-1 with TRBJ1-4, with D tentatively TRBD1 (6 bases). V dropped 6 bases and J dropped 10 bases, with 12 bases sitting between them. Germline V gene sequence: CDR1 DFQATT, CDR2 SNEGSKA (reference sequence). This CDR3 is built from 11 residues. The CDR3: CSAPGVGKLFF. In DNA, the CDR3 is TGCAGTGCCCCAGGGGTGGGAAAACTGTTTTTT.

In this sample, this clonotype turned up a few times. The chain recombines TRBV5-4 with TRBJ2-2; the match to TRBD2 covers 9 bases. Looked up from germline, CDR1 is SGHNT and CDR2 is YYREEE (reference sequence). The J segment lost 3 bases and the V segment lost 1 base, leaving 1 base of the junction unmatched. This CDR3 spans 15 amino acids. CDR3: CASSLLAGYTGELFF. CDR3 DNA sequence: TGTGCCAGCAGCTTGCTAGCGGGGTACACCGGGGAGCTGTTTTTT.

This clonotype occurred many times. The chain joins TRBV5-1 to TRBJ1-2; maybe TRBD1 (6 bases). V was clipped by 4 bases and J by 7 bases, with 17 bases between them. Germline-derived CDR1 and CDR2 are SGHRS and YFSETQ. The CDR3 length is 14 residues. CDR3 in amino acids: CASSVNYRVRGYTF. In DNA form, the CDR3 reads TGCGCCAGCAGCGTCAACTACAGGGTCCGTGGCTACACCTTC. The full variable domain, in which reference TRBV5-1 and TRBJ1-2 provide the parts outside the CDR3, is KAGVTQTPRYLIKTRGQQVTLSCSPISGHRSVSWYQQTPGQGLQFLFEYFSETQRNKGNFPGRFSGRQFSNSRSEMNVSTLELGDSALYLCASSVNYRVRGYTFGSGTRLTVV.

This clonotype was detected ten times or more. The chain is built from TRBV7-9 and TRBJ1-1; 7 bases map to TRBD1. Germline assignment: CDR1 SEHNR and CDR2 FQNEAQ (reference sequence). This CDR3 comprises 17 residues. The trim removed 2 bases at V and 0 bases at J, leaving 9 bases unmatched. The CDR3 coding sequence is TGTGCCAGCAGCTTATCGGACGGGACAGTATTGAACACTGAAGCTTTCTTT. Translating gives CASSLSDGTVLNTEAFF.

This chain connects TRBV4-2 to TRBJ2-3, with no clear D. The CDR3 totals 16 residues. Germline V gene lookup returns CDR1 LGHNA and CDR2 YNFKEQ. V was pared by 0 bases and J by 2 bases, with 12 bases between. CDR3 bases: TGTGCCAGCAGCCAAGATAGGCACAGTTTCACAGATACGCAGTATTTT. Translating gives CASSQDRHSFTDTQYF.

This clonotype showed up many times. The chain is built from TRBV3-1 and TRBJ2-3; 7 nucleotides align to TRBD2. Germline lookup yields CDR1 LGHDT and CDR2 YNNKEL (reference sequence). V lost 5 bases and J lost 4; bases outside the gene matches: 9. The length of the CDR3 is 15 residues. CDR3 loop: CASSLTSLGPDTQYF. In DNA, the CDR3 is TGTGCCAGCAGCTTGACTAGCCTCGGCCCAGATACGCAGTATTTT.

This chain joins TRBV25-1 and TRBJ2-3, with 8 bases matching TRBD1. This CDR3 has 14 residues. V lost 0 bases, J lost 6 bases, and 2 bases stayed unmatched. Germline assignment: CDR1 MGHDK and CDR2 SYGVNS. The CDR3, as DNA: TGTGCCAGCAGTGAATACGGACAGGGCGATACGCAGTATTTT. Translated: CASSEYGQGDTQYF.

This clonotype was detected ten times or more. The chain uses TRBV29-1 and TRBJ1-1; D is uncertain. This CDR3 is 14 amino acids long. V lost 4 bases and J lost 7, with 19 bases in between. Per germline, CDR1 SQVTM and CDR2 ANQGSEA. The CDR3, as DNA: TGCAGCGTTGGTCCCACGTATCAACGGGATGAAGCTTTCTTT. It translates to CSVGPTYQRDEAFF.

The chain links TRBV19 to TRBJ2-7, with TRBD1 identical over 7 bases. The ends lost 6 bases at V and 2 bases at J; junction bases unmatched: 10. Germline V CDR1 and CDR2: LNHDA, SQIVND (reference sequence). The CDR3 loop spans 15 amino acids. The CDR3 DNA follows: TGTGCCAGTAGACCAGGTGTGGGACAGACCTACGAGCAGTACTTC. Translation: CASRPGVGQTYEQYF.

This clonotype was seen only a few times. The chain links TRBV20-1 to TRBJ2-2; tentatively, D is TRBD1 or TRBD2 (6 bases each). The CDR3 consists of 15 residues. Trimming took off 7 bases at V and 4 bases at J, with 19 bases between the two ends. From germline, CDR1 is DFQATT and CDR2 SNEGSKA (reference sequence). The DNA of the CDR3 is TGCAGTGGGAGGGGGTCAGGGTTGGGCACCGGGGAGCTGTTTTTT. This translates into CSGRGSGLGTGELFF.

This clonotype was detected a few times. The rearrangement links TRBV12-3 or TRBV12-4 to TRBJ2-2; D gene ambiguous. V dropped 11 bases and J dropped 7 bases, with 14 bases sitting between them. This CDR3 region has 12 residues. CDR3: CASRPLSGELFF. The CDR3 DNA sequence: TGTGCCTCCCGGCCGTTGAGCGGGGAGCTGTTTTTT.

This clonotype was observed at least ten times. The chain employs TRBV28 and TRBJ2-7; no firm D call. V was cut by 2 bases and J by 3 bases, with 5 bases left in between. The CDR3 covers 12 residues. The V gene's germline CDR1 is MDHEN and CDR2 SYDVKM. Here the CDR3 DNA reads TGTGCCAGCAGTTTAGCCTTCTACGAGCAGTACTTC. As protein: CASSLAFYEQYF.

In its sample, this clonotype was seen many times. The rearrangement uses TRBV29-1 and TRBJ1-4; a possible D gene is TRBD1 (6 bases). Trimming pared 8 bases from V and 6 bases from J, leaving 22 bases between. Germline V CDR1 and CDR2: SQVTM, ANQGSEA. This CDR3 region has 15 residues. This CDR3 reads CSTRGRGGNDEKLFF. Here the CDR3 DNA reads TGCAGCACAAGGGGCAGGGGAGGCAACGATGAAAAACTGTTTTTT.

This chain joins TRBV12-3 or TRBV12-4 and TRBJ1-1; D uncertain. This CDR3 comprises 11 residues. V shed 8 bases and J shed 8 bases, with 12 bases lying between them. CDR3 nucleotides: TGTGCCAGCTCGATACAGTTAGAAGCTTTCTTT. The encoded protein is CASSIQLEAFF.

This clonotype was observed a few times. The CDR3 is CASSVGAATNTGELFF. The CDR3 DNA follows: TGTGCCAGCAGCGTAGGCGCAGCTACGAACACCGGGGAGCTGTTTTTT. The J gene is TRBJ2-2, the V gene TRBV9; D not resolved. Per the germline V gene, CDR1 is SGDLS and CDR2 is YYNGEE. This CDR3 spans 16 amino acids. V lost 0 bases and J lost 0, with 9 bases in between.

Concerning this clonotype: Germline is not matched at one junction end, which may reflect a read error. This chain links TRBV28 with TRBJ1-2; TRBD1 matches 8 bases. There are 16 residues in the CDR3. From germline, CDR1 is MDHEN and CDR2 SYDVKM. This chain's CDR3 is CASNLRTGWVNYGYTF. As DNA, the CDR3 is TGTGCCAGCAATTTAAGGACAGGGTGGGTTAACTATGGCTACACCTTC.